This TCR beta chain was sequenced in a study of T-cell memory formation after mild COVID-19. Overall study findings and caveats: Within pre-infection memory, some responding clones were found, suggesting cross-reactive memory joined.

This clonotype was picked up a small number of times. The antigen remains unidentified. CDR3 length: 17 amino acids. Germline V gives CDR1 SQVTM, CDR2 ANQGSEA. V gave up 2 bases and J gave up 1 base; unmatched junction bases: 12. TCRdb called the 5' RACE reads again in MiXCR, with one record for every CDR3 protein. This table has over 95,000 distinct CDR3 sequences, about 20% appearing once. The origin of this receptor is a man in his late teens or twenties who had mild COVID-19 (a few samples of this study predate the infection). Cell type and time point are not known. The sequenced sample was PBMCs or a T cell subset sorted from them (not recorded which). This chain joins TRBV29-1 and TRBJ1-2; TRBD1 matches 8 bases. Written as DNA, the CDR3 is TGCAGCGTTGAAAACGCCCCGACAGGGGAAGTTAACTATGGCTACACCTTC. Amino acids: CSVENAPTGEVNYGYTF. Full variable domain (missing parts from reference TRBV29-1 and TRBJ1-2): SAVISQKPSRDICQRGTSLTIQCQVDSQVTMMFWYRQQPGQSLTLIATANQGSEATYESGFVIDKFPISRPNLTFSTLTVSNMSPEDSSIYLCSVENAPTGEVNYGYTFGSGTRLTVV.